Included here is one T cell receptor beta chain sequence, with context. The sample belongs to a study of T-cell memory formation after mild COVID-19. Trimming took 0 bases from V and 3 from J, leaving 8 bases between them. CDR1 and CDR2 from the germline V gene are DFQATT and SNEGSKA (reference sequence). The CDR3 extends over 13 amino acids. TCRdb reprocessed the 5' RACE reads with MiXCR, giving one entry per CDR3 protein. The sample includes 500,000 to 550,000 distinct CDR3 sequences, 20% seen only once; the top ten take around 13%. The receptor was derived from an adult woman who had mild COVID-19 (a few samples of this study predate the infection). Cell type and time point are not known. The chain has TRBV20-1 and TRBJ1-1; D is possibly TRBD1 (5 bases). The sequencing sample was made of PBMCs or a T cell subset sorted from them (not recorded which). The CDR3 sequence is CSARDGGDTEAFF. CDR3 nucleotides: TGCAGTGCTAGAGATGGGGGAGACACTGAAGCTTTCTTT.